The rows below give T cell receptor beta chains drawn from one sample of a study of a mutant IDH1 vaccine in newly diagnosed glioma. The assay was immunoSEQ multiplex PCR, and TCRdb's table has in-frame clones only and misses some. In the table there are roughly 130,000 clones, around four fifths of which are singletons. No cognate antigen is known for these TCRs. The starting material was PBMCs, obtained from a glioma patient whose treatment included an IDH1 peptide vaccine. All receptors derive from a man in his forties or fifties with glioma. Each CDR3 is given with its conserved first and last residue. Fields, in order: J gene, clone size, D gene, V gene, CDR3 protein, CDR3 DNA. The D gene is left open where the match is weak. Size tells how often a clone was seen (once, few, many) or the class of an expanded clone, and some rows leave it out.

>TRBJ2-3|NA|NA|TRBV6-5
CASSFRTAGNTQYF
TGTGCCAGCAGTTTCCGGACGGCCGGAAATACGCAGTATTTT
>TRBJ1-1|NA|NA|TRBV27
CASSFLGGGGEAFF
TGTGCCAGCAGTTTTCTTGGGGGGGGAGGGGAAGCTTTCTTT
>TRBJ2-1|once|TRBD2|TRBV5-4
CASSPGLAGALSSYNEQFF
TGTGCCAGCAGCCCGGGACTAGCAGGAGCCCTTAGCTCCTACAATGAGCAGTTCTTC
>TRBJ1-1|few|NA|TRBV28
CASRGARGRNTEAFF
TGTGCCAGCAGGGGGGCGAGGGGAAGGAACACTGAAGCTTTCTTT
>TRBJ1-5|NA|NA|TRBV4-3
CASSQVGIGSNQPQHF
TGCGCCAGCAGCCAAGTCGGTATTGGGAGCAATCAGCCCCAGCATTTT
>TRBJ1-2|NA|NA|TRBV28
CASRPQGVKNYGYTF
TGTGCCAGCAGACCACAGGGTGTTAAGAACTATGGCTACACCTTC
>TRBJ2-1|NA|NA|TRBV27
CASSPLGQSSYNEQFF
TGTGCCAGCAGTCCCCTCGGACAGAGCTCCTACAATGAGCAGTTCTTC
>TRBJ1-2|NA|TRBD1|TRBV7-8
CASSLGVRGRRGYGYTF
TGTGCCAGCAGCTTGGGTGTTAGGGGGCGCAGGGGGTATGGCTACACCTTC
>TRBJ2-3|NA|TRBD2|TRBV6-4
CASSDSRRGAADTQYF
TGTGCCAGCAGTGACTCGAGGCGGGGGGCGGCAGATACGCAGTATTTT
>TRBJ2-2|NA|NA|TRBV19
CASSDTGSPGRELFF
TGTGCCAGTAGCGACACAGGGTCCCCGGGTCGGGAGCTGTTTTTT
>TRBJ1-6|NA|NA|TRBV5-5
CASSQRDYNSPLHF
TGTGCCAGCAGCCAACGGGACTATAATTCACCCCTCCACTTT
>TRBJ2-6|NA|TRBD1|TRBV5-1
CASSNAGGSGANVLTF
TGCGCCAGCAGCAACGCAGGGGGCAGTGGGGCCAACGTCCTGACTTTC
>TRBJ1-1|NA|NA|TRBV5-6
CASSSRVTEAFF
TGTGCCAGCAGCTCCAGGGTCACTGAAGCTTTCTTT
>TRBJ1-5|NA|TRBD1|TRBV19
CASGDRVKSYQPQHF
TGTGCCAGCGGTGACAGGGTTAAATCGTATCAGCCCCAGCATTTT
>TRBJ1-2|NA|TRBD1|TRBV7-2
CASSRADQGAGYTF
TGTGCCAGCAGCCGAGCGGACCAGGGGGCGGGCTACACCTTC
>TRBJ1-3|NA|NA|TRBV27
CASSQSAFSGNTIYF
TGTGCCAGCAGTCAATCGGCGTTCTCTGGAAACACCATATATTTT
>TRBJ1-5|few|TRBD1|TRBV6-1
CASTGGQFNQPQHF
TGTGCCAGCACGGGGGGACAGTTCAATCAGCCCCAGCATTTT
>TRBJ2-2|NA|NA|TRBV28
CASTTGGLHTGELFF
TGTGCCAGCACCACTGGGGGCTTGCACACCGGGGAGCTGTTTTTT
>TRBJ2-1|NA|NA|TRBV6-5
CASSYGSEQFF
TGTGCCAGCAGTTACGGTTCTGAGCAGTTCTTC
>TRBJ1-5|NA|NA|TRBV12-2
CASRLAYRGHQPQHF
TGTGCAAGTCGCTTAGCTTACAGGGGGCATCAGCCCCAGCATTTT
>TRBJ2-5|few|TRBD1|TRBV29-1
CSLRLGQGNQETQYF
TGCAGTCTCCGTTTGGGACAGGGAAACCAAGAGACCCAGTACTTC
>TRBJ2-6|NA|TRBD1|TRBV18
CASSPRQGASGANVLTF
TGTGCCAGCTCACCAAGACAGGGGGCGTCTGGGGCCAACGTCCTGACTTTC
>TRBJ2-2|NA|NA|TRBV6-4
CASSAGQNTGELFF
TGTGCCAGCAGTGCCGGACAGAACACCGGGGAGCTGTTTTTT
>TRBJ2-3|many|NA|TRBV5-4
CASSLEGTDTQYF
TGTGCCAGCAGCTTGGAGGGTACAGATACGCAGTATTTT
>TRBJ2-3|NA|NA|TRBV27
CASTPGFSTDTQYF
TGTGCCAGCACCCCGGGATTTAGCACAGATACGCAGTATTTT
>TRBJ1-2|NA|NA|TRBV23-1
CASPGHPYGYTF
TGCGCCAGCCCTGGGCACCCGTATGGCTACACCTTC
>TRBJ2-5|NA|NA|TRBV27
CASSFNGETQYF
TGTGCCAGCAGTTTCAACGGAGAGACCCAGTACTTC
>TRBJ1-1|once|NA|TRBV5-6
CASSLAQAGNTEAFF
TGTGCCAGCAGCTTGGCGCAGGCAGGGAACACTGAAGCTTTCTTT
>TRBJ2-5|NA|NA|TRBV6-5
CASKQTYQETQYF
TGTGCCAGCAAACAGACGTACCAAGAGACCCAGTACTTC
>TRBJ2-1|NA|NA|TRBV7-2
CASSARRNEQFF
TGTGCCAGCAGCGCCCGCCGCAATGAGCAGTTCTTC
>TRBJ2-2|few|NA|TRBV28
CASSLRVPGELFF
TGTGCCAGCAGTCTCAGGGTTCCCGGGGAGCTGTTTTTT
>TRBJ2-5|NA|NA|TRBV11-2
CASSLGADGYF
TGTGCCAGCAGCTTAGGGGCTGACGGGTACTTC
>TRBJ1-1|few|NA|TRBV7-2
CASSLGVGGPEAFF
TGTGCCAGCAGCTTAGGGGTCGGGGGACCTGAAGCTTTCTTT
>TRBJ1-5|few|TRBD1|TRBV7-8
CASSLVQGGQPQHF
TGTGCCAGCAGCTTAGTACAGGGGGGGCAGCCCCAGCATTTT
>TRBJ1-6|NA|NA|TRBV4-3
CASSQEIRSGAGSPLHF
TGCGCCAGCAGCCAAGAAATTCGGTCAGGAGCAGGGTCACCCCTCCACTTT
>TRBJ1-1|NA|TRBD1|TRBV9
CASSNRDSKNTEAFF
TGTGCCAGCAGCAACCGGGACAGCAAGAACACTGAAGCTTTCTTT
>TRBJ1-2|NA|TRBD1|TRBV30
CAWAGTGLGYTF
TGTGCCTGGGCCGGGACAGGGCTCGGCTACACCTTC
>TRBJ2-1|NA|TRBD1|TRBV30
CAWSRQGGSYNEQFF
TGTGCCTGGAGTCGACAGGGGGGTTCCTACAATGAGCAGTTCTTC
>TRBJ2-7|NA|NA|TRBV20-1
CSARGSYEQYF
TGCAGTGCTAGAGGCAGTTACGAGCAGTACTTC
>TRBJ1-1|few|NA|TRBV2
CASSEGETEAFF
TGTGCCAGCAGTGAAGGGGAAACTGAAGCTTTCTTT
>TRBJ2-5|NA|NA|TRBV7-2
CASSSSPGIGETQYF
TGTGCCAGCAGCTCATCTCCAGGGATCGGGGAGACCCAGTACTTC
>TRBJ1-5|NA|TRBD1|TRBV18
CASSPTGGYQPQHF
TGTGCCAGCTCCCCGACAGGGGGCTATCAGCCCCAGCATTTT
>TRBJ1-3|NA|NA|TRBV15
CATSRDRGSGNTIYF
TGTGCCACCAGCAGAGATCGCGGCTCTGGAAACACCATATATTTT
>TRBJ2-3|few|NA|TRBV27
CASSPYRDWSTDTQYF
TGTGCCAGCAGTCCTTACAGGGATTGGAGCACAGATACGCAGTATTTT
>TRBJ1-1|NA|NA|TRBV6-5
CASSYTSGKPEAFF
TGTGCCAGCAGTTACACTTCAGGGAAGCCTGAAGCTTTCTTT
>TRBJ1-2|NA|NA|TRBV2
CASRAGSYGYTF
TGTGCCAGCAGGGCAGGTAGCTATGGCTACACCTTC
>TRBJ1-5|NA|NA|TRBV2
CASSGLSSPDQPQHF
TGTGCCAGCAGTGGTCTATCGTCGCCGGATCAGCCCCAGCATTTT
>TRBJ2-1|NA|NA|TRBV9
CASSVESFPNEQFF
TGTGCCAGCAGCGTAGAGAGTTTTCCCAATGAGCAGTTCTTC
>TRBJ1-4|NA|NA|TRBV10-3
CAISATGRNEKLFF
TGTGCCATCAGTGCTACAGGGCGGAACGAAAAACTGTTTTTT
>TRBJ1-6|NA|NA|TRBV19
CASKPSQGSSPLHF
TGTGCCAGTAAGCCCTCACAGGGATCTTCACCCCTCCACTTT
>TRBJ1-5|NA|TRBD1|TRBV6-5
CASSYTGAEPQHF
TGTGCCAGCAGTTACACAGGGGCTGAGCCCCAGCATTTT
>TRBJ2-3|NA|NA|TRBV11-2
CASSIWVGDTQYF
TGTGCCAGCAGCATATGGGTGGGAGATACGCAGTATTTT
>TRBJ1-5|NA|NA|TRBV15
CATSRGQDHQPQHF
TGTGCCACCAGCAGAGGACAGGACCATCAGCCCCAGCATTTT
>TRBJ2-5|NA|NA|TRBV20-1
CSARVSETQYF
TGCAGTGCTAGAGTATCAGAGACCCAGTACTTC